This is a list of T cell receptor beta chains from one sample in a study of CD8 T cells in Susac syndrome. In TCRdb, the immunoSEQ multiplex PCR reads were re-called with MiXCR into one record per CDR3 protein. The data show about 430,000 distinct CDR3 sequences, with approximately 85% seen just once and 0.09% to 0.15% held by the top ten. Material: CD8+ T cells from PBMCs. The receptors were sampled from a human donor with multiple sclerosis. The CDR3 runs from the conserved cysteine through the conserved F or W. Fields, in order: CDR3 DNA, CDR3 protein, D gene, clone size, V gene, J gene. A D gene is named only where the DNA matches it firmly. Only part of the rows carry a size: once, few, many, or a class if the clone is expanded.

TGTGCCAGCAGTCAACAGGGCACTGAAGCTTTCTTT,CASSQQGTEAFF,NA,NA,TRBV6-1,TRBJ1-1
TGTGCCAGCAGCCCGCACGGGGCCGCAGGGGTCTATGGCTACACCTTC,CASSPHGAAGVYGYTF,NA,NA,TRBV14,TRBJ1-2
TGTGCCAGCAGGAGACTAGCGGGAGAAGCAGATACGCAGTATTTT,CASRRLAGEADTQYF,TRBD2,NA,TRBV27,TRBJ2-3
TGTGCCAGCAGCCTGAATCCAGGGAGGGGTCAGCCCCAGCATTTT,CASSLNPGRGQPQHF,NA,NA,TRBV5-4,TRBJ1-5
TGCGCCAGCAGCCAAGATTTTGAGGGGGCCGAGCAGTACTTC,CASSQDFEGAEQYF,TRBD1,once,TRBV4-1,TRBJ2-7
TGCGCCAGCAGCCAGCCGGGACAGGGTTTAGGTTCACCCCTCCACTTT,CASSQPGQGLGSPLHF,TRBD1,NA,TRBV4-1,TRBJ1-6
TGTGCCTGGAGTGTCTTGGACAGCTTGGACTACGAGCAGTACTTC,CAWSVLDSLDYEQYF,NA,NA,TRBV30,TRBJ2-7
TGCAGTGCTAGAGATTTAACGAACTCGCCGGGGGCTTTCTTT,CSARDLTNSPGAFF,NA,once,TRBV20-1,TRBJ1-1
TGTACCAGCAGCTTAAGGAATGAAGCCTTCTTT,CTSSLRNEAFF,NA,NA,TRBV13,TRBJ1-1
TGCAGCGTTCGCCTGCGAGGGAACTATGGCTACACCTTC,CSVRLRGNYGYTF,NA,NA,TRBV29-1,TRBJ1-2
TGTGCCAGCAGCTTCCCTGACAGGGGGCTCAATGAGCAGTTCTTC,CASSFPDRGLNEQFF,TRBD1,NA,TRBV7-9,TRBJ2-1
TGTGCCAGCAGACACGGACAGGGGGTAACTGAAGCTTTCTTT,CASRHGQGVTEAFF,TRBD1,NA,TRBV5-5,TRBJ1-1
TGCGCCAGCAGCTTTCCCGGCCTGAACACTGAAGTTTTCTTT,CASSFPGLNTEVFF,NA,NA,TRBV5-1,TRBJ1-1
TGCGCCAGCAGCCAACGCTCGGACACATCCTACGAGCAGTACTTC,CASSQRSDTSYEQYF,NA,NA,TRBV4-1,TRBJ2-7
TGTGCCAGCAGTCGTCAGGACAGAGGGTGGAATGAGCAGTTCTTC,CASSRQDRGWNEQFF,NA,NA,TRBV27,TRBJ2-1
TGTGCCAGCAGCACCGGGACTAGCGAGCAGTACTTC,CASSTGTSEQYF,TRBD2,NA,TRBV12-3/TRBV12-4,TRBJ2-7
TGCGCCAGCAGCTTGGCGGGCGCCACGGGACTAGCGGGAGAGACAGATACGCAGTATTTT,CASSLAGATGLAGETDTQYF,TRBD2,NA,TRBV5-1,TRBJ2-3
TGCGCCAGCAGCTTCTGGGGGACAGCTAATTCACCCCTCCACTTT,CASSFWGTANSPLHF,TRBD1,NA,TRBV5-1,TRBJ1-6
TGCGCCAGCAGCCAAGGGAACGGCTACGAGCAGTACTTC,CASSQGNGYEQYF,NA,NA,TRBV4-1,TRBJ2-7
TGTGCCAGCATAAAACAACCAGAGGACACTGAAGCTTTCTTT,CASIKQPEDTEAFF,NA,NA,TRBV6-2/TRBV6-3,TRBJ1-1
TGTGCCAGCAGTTACTCGAGGGCTAGCGGGGGATACGAGCAGTACTTC,CASSYSRASGGYEQYF,TRBD2,NA,TRBV6-2/TRBV6-3,TRBJ2-7
TGTGCCAGCAGCTTAGATCCCAGGGAGGGAGGCACTGAAGCTTTCTTT,CASSLDPREGGTEAFF,NA,NA,TRBV11-3,TRBJ1-1
TGCGCCAGCAGCCAAGATCCCCGAGCAGATACGCAGTATTTT,CASSQDPRADTQYF,NA,NA,TRBV4-1,TRBJ2-3
TGTGCCAGCAGCTTATCCCCCTCCAGCAGCTACTATGGCTACACCTTC,CASSLSPSSSYYGYTF,NA,NA,TRBV7-8,TRBJ1-2
TGCGCCAGCAGCCAAGTTGGCGGGGAGGGTGAGCAGTTCTTC,CASSQVGGEGEQFF,TRBD2,NA,TRBV4-1,TRBJ2-1
TGTGCCAGCAGTTTGGATGCCGGCAACTACGAGCAGTACTTC,CASSLDAGNYEQYF,NA,NA,TRBV28,TRBJ2-7
TGTGCCAGCAGTTTAGGTGACAGGGAGGGGGATTATAGCAATCAGCCCCAGCATTTT,CASSLGDREGDYSNQPQHF,TRBD1,NA,TRBV27,TRBJ1-5
TGTGCCAGCAGCTCCGACAGTGAGGTAACCTACAATGAGCAGTTCTTC,CASSSDSEVTYNEQFF,NA,NA,TRBV6-2/TRBV6-3,TRBJ2-1
TGTGCCAGCGCAAATAACTATGGCTACACCTTC,CASANNYGYTF,NA,NA,TRBV2,TRBJ1-2